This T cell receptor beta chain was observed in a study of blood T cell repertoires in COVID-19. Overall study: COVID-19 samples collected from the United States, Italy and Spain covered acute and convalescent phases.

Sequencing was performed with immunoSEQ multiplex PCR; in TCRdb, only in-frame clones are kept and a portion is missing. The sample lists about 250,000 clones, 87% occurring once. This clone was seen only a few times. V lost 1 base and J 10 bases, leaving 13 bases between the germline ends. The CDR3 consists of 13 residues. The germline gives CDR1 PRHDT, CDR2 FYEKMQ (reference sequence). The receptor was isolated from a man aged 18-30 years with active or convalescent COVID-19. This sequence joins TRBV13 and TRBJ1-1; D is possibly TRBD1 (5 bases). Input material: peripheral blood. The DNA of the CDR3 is TGTGCCAGCAGCTTAGTCGGGCCAGGGCGAGCTTTCTTT. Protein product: CASSLVGPGRAFF.